This T cell receptor (beta chain) is drawn from a study of T-cell memory formation after mild COVID-19. Looking at the study overall: The TCR clusters were mostly specific to one donor.

Remarks on this clonotype: Its antigen is unidentified.

Study-level results: Clones contracting day 15 to 85 were balanced CD4/CD8; later expanders leaned CD4+.

The V gene lost 1 base and the J gene lost 2 bases, with 6 bases spanning the gap. Germline CDR1 is SGHTA and CDR2 is FQGNSA. CDR3 length: 14 amino acids. Constant-segment primers were used for 5'RACE, and the resulting TCR alpha and TCR beta cDNA libraries carried sample barcodes and UMIs. MiXCR, applied by TCRdb to the 5' RACE reads, yields one record per CDR3 protein. The table lists approximately 230,000 distinct CDR3 sequences, around 15% of them singletons. Sequenced sample: PBMCs or a T cell subset sorted from them (not recorded which). This TCR was recovered from a man between 18 and 35 years old who had mild COVID-19 (a few samples of this study predate the infection). Cell type and time point are not known. V usage is TRBV7-2 and J usage is TRBJ1-3; D is uncertain. CDR3 sequence: CASSLVAAGNTIYF. The CDR3 DNA reads TGTGCCAGCAGCTTAGTAGCCGCTGGAAACACCATATATTTT.